Listed below are T cell receptor beta chains from one sample, sequenced in a study of control samples from healthy donors and cancer patients. The table came from immunoSEQ multiplex PCR; TCRdb's copy has only in-frame clones and leaves some out. The sample includes approximately 170,000 clones, around 90% of them seen just once. The sample comprised blood. The receptors shown here come from a man between 25 and 39 years old in good health. Each CDR3 is given with its conserved first and last residue. A D gene is named only where the DNA matches it firmly. Rows give clone size only sometimes, using once, few, many, or a class for an expanded clone.

clone_size d_call cdr3_length j_call v_call cdr3_aa cdr3_nt
- TRBD1 14 TRBJ2-7 TRBV7-6 CASSTGTEFYEQYF TGTGCCAGCAGCACCGGGACAGAGTTCTACGAGCAGTACTTC
- - 13 TRBJ1-2 TRBV3-1/TRBV3-2 CASSQVGVDGYTF TGTGCCAGCAGCCAAGTGGGTGTCGATGGCTACACCTTC
- - 15 TRBJ2-1 TRBV10-3 CASARDKSSYNEQFF TGTGCCAGTGCAAGGGACAAAAGCTCCTACAATGAGCAGTTCTTC
- TRBD1 15 TRBJ2-7 TRBV4-1 CASSHPTGGSYEQYF TGCGCCAGCAGCCACCCGACAGGGGGCTCCTACGAGCAGTACTTC
- TRBD1 17 TRBJ1-5 TRBV19 CASSRGQGSSSNQPQHF TGTGCCAGTAGTAGGGGACAGGGATCTTCTAGCAATCAGCCCCAGCATTTT
- TRBD2 16 TRBJ2-7 TRBV3-1/TRBV3-2 CASSPIAGESSYEQYF TGTGCCAGCAGCCCTATAGCGGGGGAGAGCTCCTACGAGCAGTACTTC
- - 12 TRBJ1-1 TRBV3-1/TRBV3-2 CASSLRSTEAFF TGTGCCAGCAGCCTAAGGAGCACTGAAGCTTTCTTT
- TRBD2 18 TRBJ2-1 TRBV27 CASSLFSGSKYYYNEQFF TGTGCCAGCAGTTTATTTAGCGGGAGTAAGTATTACTACAATGAGCAGTTCTTC
- TRBD2 16 TRBJ2-7 TRBV5-4 CASSLRTSGYSYEQYF TGTGCCAGCAGCCTCCGGACTAGCGGTTACTCCTACGAGCAGTACTTC
- TRBD1 16 TRBJ1-6 TRBV6-6 CASSKPLGQGASPLHF TGTGCCAGCAGCAAACCCCTGGGACAGGGGGCATCACCCCTCCACTTT
- - 14 TRBJ2-3 TRBV3-1/TRBV3-2 CASSPLGPTTTQYF TGTGCCAGCAGCCCCCTAGGCCCTACCACTACGCAGTATTTT
- TRBD2 16 TRBJ2-7 TRBV4-2 CASSQEGAGRDYEQYF TGTGCCAGCAGCCAAGAAGGGGCAGGGAGGGACTACGAGCAGTACTTC
- - 13 TRBJ2-7 TRBV25-1 CASSEWETYEQYF TGTGCCAGCAGTGAATGGGAAACCTACGAGCAGTACTTC
once TRBD2 17 TRBJ2-3 TRBV4-2 CASSPLRTSGRWDTQYF TGTGCCAGCAGCCCCCTTAGGACGAGCGGGAGGTGGGATACGCAGTATTTT
- - 15 TRBJ1-3 TRBV5-1 CASSLTVTSGNTIYF TGCGCCAGCAGCTTGACGGTGACCTCTGGAAACACCATATATTTT
- - 12 TRBJ2-1 TRBV19 CASSIPPHEQFF TGTGCCAGTAGTATCCCCCCCCATGAGCAGTTCTTC
- - 14 TRBJ1-1 TRBV2 CASRLDEAGTEAFF TGTGCCAGCAGACTGGACGAGGCTGGCACTGAAGCTTTCTTT
few - 13 TRBJ1-6 TRBV30 CAWRIVYNSPLHF TGTGCCTGGAGGATTGTATACAATTCACCCCTCCACTTT
- - 12 TRBJ1-5 TRBV20-1 CSASRLEQPQHF TGCAGTGCTAGTCGACTAGAACAGCCCCAGCATTTT
- - 13 TRBJ1-2 TRBV19 CASSMTGRDGYTF TGTGCCAGTAGTATGACCGGTCGAGATGGCTACACCTTC
once TRBD1 15 TRBJ1-2 TRBV2 CASRPRQGLTRGYTF TGTGCCAGCAGACCAAGACAGGGTCTAACTAGAGGCTACACCTTC
- TRBD1 16 TRBJ2-5 TRBV6-2/TRBV6-3 CASSYPYRDSQETQYF TGTGCCAGCAGTTACCCTTACCGGGACAGCCAAGAGACCCAGTACTTC
- TRBD1 16 TRBJ1-4 TRBV5-5 CASSLGPDRGREKLFF TGTGCCAGCAGCTTGGGTCCGGACAGGGGGAGGGAAAAACTGTTTTTT
- - 13 TRBJ1-6 TRBV30 CAWSEGYNSPLHF TGTGCCTGGAGTGAGGGCTATAATTCACCCCTCCACTTT
- - 12 TRBJ2-7 TRBV2 CATRTVSYEQYF TGTGCCACCAGGACAGTTTCCTACGAGCAGTACTTC
- - 11 TRBJ2-5 TRBV7-9 CASSNAETQYF TGTGCCAGCAGCAACGCAGAGACCCAGTACTTC
- - 14 TRBJ1-2 TRBV6-5 CASSYRGTSYGYTF TGTGCCAGCAGTTACAGGGGGACGAGCTATGGCTACACCTTC
- - 12 TRBJ2-3 TRBV30 CAWTRTSDTQYF TGTGCCTGGACAAGGACATCCGATACGCAGTATTTT
- - 16 TRBJ2-7 TRBV7-6 CASSLADPGTSGEQYF TGTGCCAGCAGCTTAGCGGACCCCGGTACCTCAGGGGAGCAGTACTTC
- - 13 TRBJ1-1 TRBV5-6 CASSQNMGTEAFF TGTGCCAGCAGCCAGAACATGGGGACTGAAGCTTTCTTT
- TRBD1 14 TRBJ1-1 TRBV6-5 CASSSRDSYTEAFF TGTGCCAGCAGTTCCCGGGACAGCTACACTGAAGCTTTCTTT
- TRBD1 13 TRBJ1-1 TRBV12-3/TRBV12-4 CASRPGQEAEAFF TGTGCCAGCAGACCGGGACAGGAGGCTGAAGCTTTCTTT
- - 12 TRBJ1-4 TRBV27 CASSFPGGKLFF TGTGCCAGCAGTTTTCCCGGAGGTAAACTGTTTTTT
- - 13 TRBJ2-7 TRBV27 CASSPSGHRRQYF TGTGCCAGCAGTCCGTCGGGCCACCGGCGGCAGTACTTC
- - 16 TRBJ2-3 TRBV6-4 CASSAQGRKGTDTQYF TGTGCCAGCAGTGCACAGGGTAGGAAAGGGACAGATACGCAGTATTTT
- TRBD1 14 TRBJ1-1 TRBV6-5 CASRDRLMNTEAFF TGTGCCAGCCGGGACAGACTTATGAACACTGAAGCTTTCTTT
- TRBD1 13 TRBJ1-5 TRBV19 CASSGTVEQPQHF TGTGCCAGTAGCGGGACAGTGGAACAGCCCCAGCATTTT
- TRBD2 17 TRBJ2-5 TRBV5-4 CASSTLTSGRFQETQYF TGTGCCAGCAGCACCCTGACTAGCGGGAGGTTTCAAGAGACCCAGTACTTC
- - 12 TRBJ2-2 TRBV7-9 CASSSGTGELFF TGTGCCAGCAGCTCCGGCACCGGGGAGCTGTTTTTT
- - 15 TRBJ1-6 TRBV3-1/TRBV3-2 CASSQWDRIIPPLHF TGTGCCAGCAGCCAATGGGACCGTATCATCCCACCCCTCCACTTT
once - 16 TRBJ2-5 TRBV10-3 CAISEVQTGRRGTQYF TGTGCCATCAGTGAGGTCCAGACAGGTAGAAGAGGGACCCAGTACTTC
- - 15 TRBJ2-7 TRBV5-4 CASHRTGHNSYEQYF TGTGCCAGCCATCGTACAGGGCATAACTCCTACGAGCAGTACTTC
- - 15 TRBJ1-1 TRBV4-1 CASSQEPQMNTEAFF TGCGCCAGCAGCCAAGAGCCCCAGATGAACACTGAAGCTTTCTTT
- - 12 TRBJ1-2 TRBV19 CASSLGDYGYTF TGTGCCAGTAGTTTAGGAGACTATGGCTACACCTTC
once TRBD1 15 TRBJ2-3 TRBV4-2 CASSPGQGNVDTQYF TGTGCCAGCAGCCCCGGACAGGGAAATGTAGATACGCAGTATTTT
- - 13 TRBJ2-4 TRBV5-1 CASSLEGLFIQYF TGCGCCAGCAGCTTGGAGGGGTTATTCATTCAGTACTTC
- - 13 TRBJ2-5 TRBV19 CASGGTYQETQYF TGTGCCAGTGGCGGAACCTACCAAGAGACCCAGTACTTC
- TRBD2 15 TRBJ2-1 TRBV6-5 CASRNDGVAGNEQFF TGTGCCAGCAGAAACGATGGGGTAGCGGGGAATGAGCAGTTCTTC
- - 12 TRBJ1-5 TRBV2 CASRGSHQPQHF TGTGCCAGCAGGGGCAGCCATCAGCCCCAGCATTTT
- - 18 TRBJ1-1 TRBV19 CASSIDLTVFPMNTEAFF TGTGCCAGTAGTATAGATCTGACAGTCTTTCCGATGAACACTGAAGCTTTCTTT
- - 16 TRBJ2-1 TRBV6-1 CASSELQGFSYNEQFF TGTGCCAGCAGTGAGCTTCAGGGGTTCTCCTACAATGAGCAGTTCTTC